Below, 15 T cell receptor beta chains from the same sample are listed, as sequenced in a study of blood T cell repertoires in COVID-19. TCRdb's copy holds only in-frame clones and misses some; the assay was immunoSEQ multiplex PCR. The sample lists 200,000 to 250,000 clones; roughly four fifths were seen once. Specimen: peripheral blood. Receptor source: a woman between 40 and 55 years old with acute or convalescent COVID-19.

The chain employs TRBV6-5 and TRBJ1-5; D might be TRBD1 (5 bases). Germline V lookup: CDR1 MNHEY, CDR2 SVGAGI. The V end was cut by 6 bases, the J end by 10 bases, with 19 bases between. CDR3 length: 14 amino acids. The DNA of the CDR3 is TGTGCCAGCAGCGCCGTGTGGGGGGACGATCCCCAGCATTTT. It encodes CASSAVWGDDPQHF.

The chain employs TRBV21-1 and TRBJ2-5; the table calls TRBD1, which could not be checked here. TRBV21-1 is given as a pseudogene. This CDR3 is 16 amino acids long. The CDR3 sequence is CASSKVGPGMGETQYF. In nucleotides, the CDR3 is TGTGCCAGCAGCAAAGTAGGCCCAGGGATGGGAGAGACCCAGTACTTC.

In DNA form, the CDR3 reads TGTGCCAGCGGAACAGGGGCTGAAGCTTTCTTT. It is translated as CASGTGAEAFF. The chain uses TRBV6-5 and TRBJ1-1; 7 bases align to TRBD1. The CDR3 length is 11 residues. With 8 bases clipped from V and 6 bases from J, the junction kept 3 bases outside the gene matches. CDR1 and CDR2 (germline): MNHEY, SVGAGI.

The table lists this clone with a count of one. The same CDR3 also results from other DNA sequences found in this sample. This rearrangement joins TRBV5-1 to TRBJ2-3, with D tentatively TRBD2 (6 bases). The V end lost 2 bases, the J end lost 0 bases, and 13 bases lay between the germline ends. Germline CDR1 reads SGHRS; CDR2 reads YFSETQ. This CDR3 has 16 residues. The CDR3 nucleotides are TGCGCCAGCAGCTTAGGGCTAGCGACTAGCACAGATACGCAGTATTTT. It yields the protein CASSLGLATSTDTQYF.

This clone is a singleton in its sample. This sequence joins TRBV19 and TRBJ1-1; D gene uncertain. With 7 bases removed from V and 5 bases from J, the gap between germline ends came to 11 bases. Germline V lookup: CDR1 LNHDA, CDR2 SQIVND (reference sequence). The CDR3 totals 12 residues. The CDR3 here is CASKKGVTEAFF. The CDR3 DNA reads TGTGCCAGTAAAAAGGGAGTAACTGAAGCTTTCTTT. The full variable domain, completed using reference TRBV19 and TRBJ1-1, is DGGITQSPKYLFRKEGQNVTLSCEQNLNHDAMYWYRQDPGQGLRLIYYSQIVNDFQKGDIAEGYSVSREKKESFPLTVTSAQKNPTAFYLCASKKGVTEAFFGQGTRLTVV.

This clone was counted a few times. V usage is TRBV27 and J usage is TRBJ2-7; 7 bases align to TRBD2. From germline, CDR1 is MNHEY and CDR2 SMNVEV (reference sequence). The CDR3 loop spans 14 amino acids. Unmatched junction bases numbered 4, after V lost 5 bases and J lost 0 bases. The DNA for the CDR3 is TGTGCCAGCAGTCCGAGGACTAGCTCCTACGAGCAGTACTTC. Its protein product is CASSPRTSSYEQYF.

The V gene is TRBV25-1, the J gene TRBJ2-5; D might be TRBD2 (6 bases). The CDR3 runs to 13 residues. Germline CDR1 is MGHDK and CDR2 is SYGVNS. V shed 8 bases and J shed 3 bases, with 13 bases lying between them. The CDR3 DNA is TGTGCCAGCCCCCTAGCGCACAAAGAGACCCAGTACTTC. Translation gives CASPLAHKETQYF.

This chain joins TRBV11-2 and TRBJ2-5; 11 bases match TRBD2. Unmatched junction bases numbered 6, after V lost 5 bases and J lost 4 bases. The length of the CDR3 is 15 residues. Per germline, CDR1 SGHAT and CDR2 FQNNGV. In DNA, the CDR3 is TGTGCCAGCAGCAGGGAACTAGCGGGAGTAGAGACCCAGTACTTC. It specifies CASSRELAGVETQYF.

The V gene is TRBV5-1, the J gene TRBJ2-1, with 9 positions matching TRBD2. Trimming took 6 bases from V and 0 from J; bases not matched to a gene: 13. CDR3 size: 18 residues. Germline CDR1 SGHRS, CDR2 YFSETQ. The CDR3 DNA reads TGCGCCAGCACCCTGGGGCGGGGGGGCAGCGCCTCCTACAATGAGCAGTTCTTC. It translates to CASTLGRGGSASYNEQFF.

This rearrangement joins TRBV7-9 to TRBJ2-5; D remains ambiguous. Germline assignment: CDR1 SEHNR and CDR2 FQNEAQ (reference sequence). This CDR3 has 13 residues. Trimming took off 5 bases at V and 1 base at J, with 8 bases between the two ends. CDR3: CASSLLLQETQYF. In DNA, the CDR3 is TGTGCCAGCAGCCTCCTTCTCCAAGAGACCCAGTACTTC.

This clone was picked up one time. The chain has TRBV5-1 and TRBJ1-2; D perhaps matches TRBD1 (5 bases). Between the trimmed V and J ends, which lost 4 bases and 4 bases, there was a span of 14 bases. Germline CDR1 SGHRS, CDR2 YFSETQ. The CDR3 length is 14 residues. The DNA of the CDR3 is TGCGCCAGCAGCCCCACCGGCGGGGGCTATGGCTACACCTTC. This sequence encodes CASSPTGGGYGYTF.

This clone was seen once. This chain links TRBV19 with TRBJ1-1; TRBD1 matches at 7 bases. CDR1 is LNHDA, CDR2 SQIVND, per germline (reference sequence). The CDR3 length is 15 residues. V shed 3 bases, J shed 1 base, and the junction held 5 bases outside the gene matches. The CDR3 protein is CASSIRGLSNTEAFF. The CDR3 DNA is TGTGCCAGTAGTATTAGGGGGCTCTCGAACACTGAAGCTTTCTTT.

A remark on this clone: This same CDR3 is encoded by further DNA sequences in the sample. This chain joins TRBV27 and TRBJ2-3, with D perhaps TRBD2 (5 bases). This CDR3 contains 12 residues. Trimming removed 3 bases at V and 5 bases at J, with 6 bases between. CDR1 is MNHEY and CDR2 is SMNVEV in the germline V gene (reference sequence). CDR3 sequence reads: CASSFRGDTQYF. CDR3 DNA: TGTGCCAGCAGTTTCCGGGGAGATACGCAGTATTTT.

The chain joins TRBV6-1 to TRBJ2-3, with TRBD1 as a possible D gene (5 bases). The germline V gene encodes CDR1 MNHNS and CDR2 SASEGT. V lost 3 bases and J lost 3, with 13 bases in between. The CDR3 covers 15 residues. CDR3 sequence reads: CASSEGSQGTDTQYF. The DNA for the CDR3 is TGTGCCAGCAGTGAGGGTTCCCAGGGAACAGATACGCAGTATTTT.

V usage is TRBV15 and J usage is TRBJ2-1; 7 nucleotides agree with TRBD2. The CDR3 contains 14 residues. V trimming: 8 bases; J trimming: 6 bases; junction bases outside the gene matches: 10. Germline CDR1 LNHNV, CDR2 YYDKDF (reference sequence). The CDR3 loop reads CATQDPGGGNEQFF. The DNA of the CDR3 is TGTGCCACCCAAGATCCGGGAGGTGGCAATGAGCAGTTCTTC.